Described below is a single TCR beta chain sequence and its context. Its matching antigen is unknown. These data are taken from a study of T-cell memory formation after mild COVID-19. TCRdb recomputed calls from the 5' RACE reads with MiXCR, one row per CDR3 protein. Of around 420,000 distinct CDR3 sequences listed, 20% to 25% are singletons. Study findings and constraints: Pre-infection memory harbored some responding clones, suggesting cross-reactive memory joined.

The germline V and J ends were trimmed by 8 bases and 3 bases, with 19 bases remaining between them. This CDR3 contains 15 residues. Germline lookup yields CDR1 SNHLY and CDR2 FYNNEI. Sequencing was done on a sample of PBMCs or a T cell subset sorted from them (not recorded which). The rearrangement links TRBV2 to TRBJ1-2; tentative D call: TRBD1 (6 bases). This TCR was recovered from an adult woman who had mild COVID-19 (a few samples of this study predate the infection). Cell type and time point are not known. The CDR3 DNA follows: TGTGCCAGCCATCATAGGACAGTCCCGTACTATGGCTACACCTTC. Translated, it gives CASHHRTVPYYGYTF.